The TCR beta chain described here comes from a study of somatic mutations in cytotoxic T cells in rheumatoid arthritis. Study-wide context: Flow sorting of some V beta antibody-stained T cells reached nearly 100% purity, with V beta1+ cells also TCRB-sequenced.

Original processing notes: Rarely did patient CD8+ clones above 1% match published virus-specific TCRB sequences. Measured with immunoSEQ multiplex PCR; TCRdb has only the in-frame clones, and not every one. V and J calls and clone size follow that table, whereas D and trimming were derived from the DNA. Of roughly 18,000 clones listed, over 75% were seen once; the top ten hold roughly 9.7%. Only a few counts were recorded for this clone. The CDR3 spans 14 residues. Germline-derived CDR1 and CDR2 are MNHEY and SMNVEV (reference sequence). The V end was cut by 0 bases, the J end by 6 bases, with 11 bases between.

The receptor comes from a man aged 18 to 30 with rheumatoid arthritis. This sequence joins TRBV27 and TRBJ1-2; possible D gene TRBD1, 6 bases. The specimen was CD8+ T cells sorted from blood. CDR3 sequence reads: CASSLSPTGDGYTF. CDR3 DNA: TGTGCCAGCAGTTTATCGCCGACAGGCGATGGCTACACCTTC.